The 8 T cell receptor beta chains below all came from one sample that was sequenced in a study of shared T cell receptors in the human thymus. Clones were read by immunoSEQ multiplex PCR, and TCRdb kept only the in-frame ones, dropping some. The table lists more than 550,000 clones, approximately 89% of them singletons. This sample was shared with a second study, whose subject was human thymus T cells.

The specimen sequenced was thymocytes. The receptors come from a boy younger than two with a congenital heart defect.

V is TRBV29-1 and J is TRBJ2-5; 9 bases line up with TRBD1. CDR3 length: 11 residues. Per the germline V gene, CDR1 is SQVTM and CDR2 is ANQGSEA. V dropped 4 bases and J dropped 13; count of bases not matched to a gene: 7. As DNA, the CDR3 is TGCAGCGTTGTAGCCGGGACAGGGTTGTACTTC. Encoded protein: CSVVAGTGLYF.

CDR3 sequence reads: CASSLGGPRRTGASYNEQFF. The CDR3 bases are TGCGCCAGCAGCTTGGGGGGGCCGAGGAGGACAGGAGCGTCCTACAATGAGCAGTTCTTC. The V and J genes are TRBV5-1 and TRBJ2-1, with 7 bases that match TRBD1. Germline loops: CDR1 SGHRS, CDR2 YFSETQ. V trimming: 0 bases; J trimming: 1 base; junction bases outside the gene matches: 16. This CDR3 comprises 20 residues.

The gene calls are TRBV6-1 and TRBJ2-7; D is perhaps TRBD2 (5 bases). The CDR3 sequence is 12 residues long. CDR1 is MNHNS, CDR2 SASEGT, per germline. Trimming took off 7 bases at V and 3 bases at J, with 10 bases between the two ends. In DNA form, the CDR3 reads TGTGCCAGCAAAGAGAGCGGCTACGAGCAGTACTTC. Its translation: CASKESGYEQYF.

The rearrangement links TRBV6-4 to TRBJ2-3, with 15 bases fitting TRBD2. The trim removed 6 bases at V and 6 bases at J, leaving 10 bases unmatched. CDR1 is MRHNA, CDR2 SNTAGT, per germline. The CDR3 is made up of 17 amino acids. The CDR3, as DNA: TGTGCCAGCAGAGCTCCGGGACTAGCGGGAGGAAGTGATACGCAGTATTTT. Translating gives CASRAPGLAGGSDTQYF.

This clone was seen once. The V gene is TRBV4-3, the J gene TRBJ2-2; D gene unclear. Trimming took off 0 bases at V and 0 bases at J, with 8 bases between the two ends. The CDR3 is 16 residues long. From germline, CDR1 is LGHNA and CDR2 YSLEER. The chain's CDR3 is CASSQEGRTNTGELFF. The DNA for the CDR3 is TGCGCCAGCAGCCAAGAGGGCCGGACGAACACCGGGGAGCTGTTTTTT.

V and J are TRBV6-1 and TRBJ2-7, with 7 bases that match TRBD1. The CDR3 sequence is 14 residues long. The V and J ends lost 7 bases and 4 bases, in that order; junction bases with no gene match: 10. CDR1 is MNHNS, CDR2 SASEGT, per germline. The CDR3 sequence: CASTQEGGRYEQYF. The CDR3 bases are TGTGCCAGCACTCAAGAAGGGGGCCGGTACGAGCAGTACTTC.

The rearrangement uses TRBV27 and TRBJ2-2; D is ambiguous. The ends were cut back, 4 bases at V and 5 bases at J, with 5 bases in the middle. Germline values: CDR1 MNHEY, CDR2 SMNVEV (reference sequence). CDR3 length: 12 amino acids. CDR3: CASSSGTGELFF. The CDR3 region has the DNA TGTGCCAGCAGTTCAGGAACCGGGGAGCTGTTTTTT.

The chain is built from TRBV4-3 and TRBJ1-3; TRBD1 might be the D (5 bases). V lost 0 bases and J 6 bases, leaving 21 bases between the germline ends. The germline V gene encodes CDR1 LGHNA and CDR2 YSLEER. The CDR3 is made up of 18 amino acids. The CDR3 DNA follows: TGCGCCAGCAGCCAAGATCCGTACAGGTCGTTTGAAGAAAACACCATATATTTT. Protein sequence: CASSQDPYRSFEENTIYF.